This record looks at one T cell receptor (beta chain) sequence and its context. Its antigen is currently not known. One base away there is no much larger clone; base qualities are not given. This entry belongs to a study of OX40 agonist ivuxolimab in advanced cancers. Broadly, across the study: Ivuxolimab, which targeted the costimulatory receptor OX40 (CD134), was an agonistic, fully human IgG2 monoclonal antibody. Intravenous ivuxolimab was administered to patients every 2 weeks at six dose levels: 0.01, 0.1, 0.3, 1.5, 3 and 10 mg/kg. Of the 52 patients in dose escalation, about 20 had hepatocellular carcinoma, about 15 had melanoma, 9 had renal cell carcinoma and 9 had head and neck cancer. In the dose-escalation cohort, 82.7% of patients were male, and the mean age was roughly 60 years with a range of 23 to 79. Patients were allowed to have had prior anti-PD-1, anti-PD-L1 or anti-CTLA-4 therapy, and 40% of the dose-escalation patients had previously received checkpoint inhibitors. Partial responses occurred in three dose-escalation patients: two with cutaneous melanoma and one with hepatocellular carcinoma. Peripheral TCRbeta sequencing was intended to test whether TCR sequence diversity was altered and clonal T-cell expansion was caused by ivuxolimab. The paper reports the monotherapy dose-escalation portion (N of about 50 patients) of the phase I ivuxolimab trial. Overall study outcomes, separate from this receptor: In the 0.1-3.0 mg/kg groups, partial responders were among the patients with the lowest normalized peripheral clonal expansion, particularly in CD8+ T cells. After ivuxolimab, expanded clones were on average more numerous among CD8+ T cells than among CD4+ T cells. Low levels of normalized T-cell clonal expansion were also seen in some nonresponding patients. At doses of 0.1 to 3.0 mg/kg, clonal expansion of both CD4+ and CD8+ T cells in blood was seen between baseline and week 6. The antigen specificity of the clonally expanded peripheral T cells was not determined.

Patients with autoimmune disease history or receiving systemic immunosuppression were excluded from the trial. Peripheral blood for TCR sequencing was collected from all dose cohorts at baseline, on cycle 4 day 1, and on cycle 7 day 1. Samples came from an open-label, multicenter, first-in-human phase I dose-escalation trial of ivuxolimab. Adults with locally advanced or metastatic melanoma, renal cell carcinoma, hepatocellular carcinoma or head and neck squamous cell carcinoma were enrolled in the trial. Before TCR sequencing, CD4+ T cells and CD8+ T cells were sorted from peripheral blood as separate populations. Including cysteine and phenylalanine, the CDR3 has 15 amino acids. The entry retains the CDR3 DNA only, 45 bases that are in frame from base 1. CDR1 SGDLS and CDR2 YYNGEE are derived from the germline V gene. V is shortened by 0 bases, J by 6 bases, and the region joining them spans 15 bases.

Genomic DNA was extracted from sorted cells for sequencing of the TCRbeta CDR3 region. The immunoSEQ Assay was used for sequencing of TCRbeta CDR3 regions. TCRdb carries this immuneACCESS record with in-frame sequences only. Its versions omit some clonotypes, under half of them owing to an unresolved V gene in the studies checked, with the rest unexplained. The sample table contains 15,000 to 20,000 clones; only one count was recorded for 70% to 85% of them. Roughly half of the sample is taken by the ten largest. The starting material was CD4+ or CD8+ T cells sorted from blood, obtained in a trial of the OX40 agonist ivuxolimab. The V gene is TRBV9 and the J gene is TRBJ1-2; TRBD1 is perhaps the D gene, given 5 matching bases. The receptor comes from an adult with an advanced solid tumor such as melanoma, head and neck, liver or kidney cancer. The encoded CDR3 is CASSVAVPGPDGYTF. The sequenced DNA: TGTGCCAGCAGCGTAGCCGTACCGGGACCCGATGGCTACACCTTC.